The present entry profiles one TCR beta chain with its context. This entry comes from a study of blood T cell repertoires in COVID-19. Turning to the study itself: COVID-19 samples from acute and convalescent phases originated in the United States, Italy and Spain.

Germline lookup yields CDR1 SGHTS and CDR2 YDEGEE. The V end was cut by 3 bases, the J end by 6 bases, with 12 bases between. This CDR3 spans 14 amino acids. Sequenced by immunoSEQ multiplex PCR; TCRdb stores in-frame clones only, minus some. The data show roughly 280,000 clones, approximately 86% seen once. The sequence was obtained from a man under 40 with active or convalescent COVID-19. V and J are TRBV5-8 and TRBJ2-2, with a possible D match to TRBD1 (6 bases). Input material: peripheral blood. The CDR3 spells CASSSRYRAGELFF. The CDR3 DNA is TGTGCCAGCAGCTCAAGATACAGGGCCGGGGAGCTGTTTTTT.